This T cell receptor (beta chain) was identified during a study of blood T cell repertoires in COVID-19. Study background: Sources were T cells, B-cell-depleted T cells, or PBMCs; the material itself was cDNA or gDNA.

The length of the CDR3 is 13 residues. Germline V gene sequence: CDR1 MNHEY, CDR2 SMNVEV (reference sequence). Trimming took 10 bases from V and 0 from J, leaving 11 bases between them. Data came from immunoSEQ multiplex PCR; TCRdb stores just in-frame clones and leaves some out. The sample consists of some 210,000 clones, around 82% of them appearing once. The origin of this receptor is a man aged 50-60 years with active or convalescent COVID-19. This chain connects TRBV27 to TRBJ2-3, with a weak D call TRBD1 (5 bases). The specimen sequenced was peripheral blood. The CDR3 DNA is TGTGCCACCAGGGCTTCTAGCACAGATACGCAGTATTTT. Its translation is CATRASSTDTQYF.